The clone carrying this TCR beta chain was picked up one time. The antigen remains unidentified. Amplified regions were TCR beta CDR3 sequences from RNA transcripts. The TCR CDR3 was amplified in a first-round RT-PCR using the HTBI primer set. TCRdb called the multiplex PCR reads again in MiXCR, with one record for every CDR3 protein. Among hundreds of thousands of distinct CDR3 sequences listed, more than 15% were seen once. This specimen comes from a study of T cells in Graves' hyperthyroidism and ophthalmopathy. Study summary: Staff took peripheral blood when the initial diagnosis was made, before any treatment began.

Points from the study as a whole: Stable hyperthyroidism was separated from ophthalmopathy by a model based on 13 V-J features.

V was clipped by 5 bases and J by 4 bases, with 11 bases between them. The CDR3 covers 14 residues. Germline CDR1 reads SEHNR; CDR2 reads FQNEAQ (reference sequence). Reasons for excluding patients were uncontrolled infection, other autoimmune disease, pregnancy or lactation. The diagnostic basis comprised clinical symptoms, serum thyroxine and TRAb, thyroid ultrasound and orbital computed tomography. Sequencing input: blood. The chain employs TRBV7-9 and TRBJ2-2; D is ambiguous. The sequence was obtained from a woman in her thirties or forties with Graves' ophthalmopathy. CDR3 coding DNA: TGTGCCAGCAGCCCAACCGATAGCACCGGGGAGCTGTTTTTT. This sequence encodes CASSPTDSTGELFF.